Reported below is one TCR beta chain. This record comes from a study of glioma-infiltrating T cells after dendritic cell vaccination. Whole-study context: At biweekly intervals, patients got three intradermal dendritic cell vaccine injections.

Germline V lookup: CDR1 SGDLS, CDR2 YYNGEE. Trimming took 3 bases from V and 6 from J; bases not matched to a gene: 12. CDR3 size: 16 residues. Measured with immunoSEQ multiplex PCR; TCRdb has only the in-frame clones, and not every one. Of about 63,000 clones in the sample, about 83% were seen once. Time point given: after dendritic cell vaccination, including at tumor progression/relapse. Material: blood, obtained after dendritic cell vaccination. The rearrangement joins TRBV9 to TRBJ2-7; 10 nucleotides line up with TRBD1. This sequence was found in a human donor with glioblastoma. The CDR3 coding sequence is TGTGCCAGCAGCGCCCGGACAGGGGGAAGCCTGGCCGAGCAGTACTTC. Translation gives CASSARTGGSLAEQYF.